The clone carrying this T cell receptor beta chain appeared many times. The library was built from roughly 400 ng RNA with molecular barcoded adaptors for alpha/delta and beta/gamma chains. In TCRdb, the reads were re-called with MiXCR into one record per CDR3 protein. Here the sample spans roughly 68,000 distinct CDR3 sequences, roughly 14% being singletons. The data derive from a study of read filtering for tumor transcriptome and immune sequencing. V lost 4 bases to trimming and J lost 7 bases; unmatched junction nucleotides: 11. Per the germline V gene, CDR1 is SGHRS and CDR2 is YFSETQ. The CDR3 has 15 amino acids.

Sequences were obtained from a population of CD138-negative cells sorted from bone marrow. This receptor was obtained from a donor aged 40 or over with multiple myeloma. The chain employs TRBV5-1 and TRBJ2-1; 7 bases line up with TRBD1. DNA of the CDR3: TGCGCCAGCAGCCCCTGGGGACAGAAAGAGAATGAGCAGTTCTTC. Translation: CASSPWGQKENEQFF. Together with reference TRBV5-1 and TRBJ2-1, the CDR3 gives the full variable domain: KAGVTQTPRYLIKTRGQQVTLSCSPISGHRSVSWYQQTPGQGLQFLFEYFSETQRNKGNFPGRFSGRQFSNSRSEMNVSTLELGDSALYLCASSPWGQKENEQFFGPGTRLTVL.